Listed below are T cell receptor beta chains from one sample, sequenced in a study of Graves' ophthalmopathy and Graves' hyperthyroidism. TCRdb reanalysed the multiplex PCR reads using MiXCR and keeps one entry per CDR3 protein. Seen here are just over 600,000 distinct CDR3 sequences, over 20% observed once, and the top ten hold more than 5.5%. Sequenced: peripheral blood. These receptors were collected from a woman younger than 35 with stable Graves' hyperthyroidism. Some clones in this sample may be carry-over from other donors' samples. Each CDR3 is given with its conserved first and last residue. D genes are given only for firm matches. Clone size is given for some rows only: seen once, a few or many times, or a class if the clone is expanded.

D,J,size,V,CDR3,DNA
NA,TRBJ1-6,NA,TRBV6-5,CASSYHDSIHSPLHF,TGTGCCAGCAGTTACCACGACAGCATCCATTCACCCCTCCACTTT
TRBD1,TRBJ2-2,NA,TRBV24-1,CATKGQEETGELFF,TGTGCCACCAAGGGACAGGAGGAGACCGGGGAGCTGTTTTTT
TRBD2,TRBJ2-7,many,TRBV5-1,CASSSELAGGAYEQYF,TGCGCCAGCAGCTCCGAACTAGCGGGGGGCGCCTACGAGCAGTACTTC
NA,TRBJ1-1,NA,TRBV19,CASSTTRGVEAFF,TGTGCCAGTAGCACTACGAGAGGGGTTGAAGCTTTCTTT
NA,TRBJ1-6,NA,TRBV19,CASTHPTEPNSPLHF,TGTGCCAGCACCCACCCGACAGAGCCAAATTCACCCCTCCACTTT
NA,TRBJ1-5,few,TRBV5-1,CASSKEGSPNQPQHF,TGCGCCAGCAGCAAGGAGGGCAGCCCAAATCAGCCCCAGCATTTT
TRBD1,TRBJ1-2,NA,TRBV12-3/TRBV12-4,CASSAHRGKRGYTF,TGTGCCAGCAGTGCCCACAGGGGGAAACGTGGCTACACCTTC
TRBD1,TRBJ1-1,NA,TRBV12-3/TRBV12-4,CASSLNRDSTEAFF,TGTGCCAGCAGCCTTAACCGGGACAGTACTGAAGCTTTCTTT
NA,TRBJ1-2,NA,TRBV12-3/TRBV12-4,CASSFTRDSGYTF,TGTGCCAGCAGTTTCACCCGAGATAGTGGCTACACCTTC
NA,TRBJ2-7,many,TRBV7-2,CAGGAYEQYF,TGTGCAGGGGGGGCCTACGAGCAGTACTTC
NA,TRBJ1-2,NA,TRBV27,CASKALGLYGYTF,TGTGCCAGCAAGGCTCTGGGCCTCTATGGCTACACCTTC
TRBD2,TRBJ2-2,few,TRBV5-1,CASSVTSGTGSGELFF,TGCGCCAGCAGCGTTACTAGCGGGACTGGAAGCGGGGAGCTGTTTTTT
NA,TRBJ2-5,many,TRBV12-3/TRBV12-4,CASTFKASNQETQYF,TGTGCCAGCACCTTTAAGGCCAGCAACCAAGAGACCCAGTACTTC
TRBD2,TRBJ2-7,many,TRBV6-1,CASIKAGGPIYEQYF,TGTGCCAGCATTAAAGCGGGAGGTCCCATATACGAGCAGTACTTC
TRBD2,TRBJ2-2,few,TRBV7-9,CASSQSGGFTGELFF,TGTGCCAGCAGCCAAAGCGGGGGCTTCACCGGGGAGCTGTTTTTT
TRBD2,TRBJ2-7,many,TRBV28,CASSSPTGGSYEQYF,TGTGCCAGCAGCTCCCCGACGGGGGGCTCCTACGAGCAGTACTTC
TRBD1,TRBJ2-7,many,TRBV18,CASSPRDRVDEQYF,TGTGCCAGCTCACCCCGGGACAGGGTTGACGAGCAGTACTTC
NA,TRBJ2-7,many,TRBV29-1,CSVDVVGGGEQYF,TGCAGCGTTGACGTGGTGGGGGGTGGCGAGCAGTACTTC
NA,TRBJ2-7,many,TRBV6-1,CASKTIQISYEQYF,TGTGCCAGCAAAACCATCCAGATATCCTACGAGCAGTACTTC
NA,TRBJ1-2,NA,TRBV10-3,CAISESRAGHNYGYTF,TGTGCCATCAGTGAGTCGCGGGCAGGGCATAACTATGGCTACACCTTC
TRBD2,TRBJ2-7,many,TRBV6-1,CASSTGGSGSYEQYF,TGTGCCAGCAGTACCGGGGGGAGCGGGAGCTACGAGCAGTACTTC
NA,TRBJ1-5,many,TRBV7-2,CASSLAVNARANQPQHF,TGTGCCAGCAGCTTAGCGGTCAACGCCAGAGCCAATCAGCCCCAGCATTTT
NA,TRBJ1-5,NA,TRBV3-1,CASSQGTGFQPQHF,TGTGCCAGCAGCCAGGGTACAGGGTTTCAGCCCCAGCATTTT
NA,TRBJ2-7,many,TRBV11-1,CASSLAVEQYF,TGTGCCAGCAGCTTAGCAGTCGAGCAGTACTTC
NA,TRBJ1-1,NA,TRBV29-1,CSVEVGAASTEAFF,TGCAGCGTTGAAGTTGGGGCGGCGAGCACTGAAGCTTTCTTT
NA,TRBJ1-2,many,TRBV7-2,CASSPDRTFYGYTF,TGTGCCAGCAGCCCGGACAGAACTTTCTATGGCTACACCTTC
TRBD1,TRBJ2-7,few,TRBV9,CASSPGDSSTYEQYF,TGTGCCAGCAGCCCCGGGGACAGCAGTACCTACGAGCAGTACTTC
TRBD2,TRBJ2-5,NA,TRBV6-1,CASSEALAGGLWTQYF,TGTGCCAGCAGTGAAGCCCTAGCGGGAGGGCTCTGGACCCAGTACTTC
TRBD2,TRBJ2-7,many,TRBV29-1,CSVDLSGPALGEQYF,TGCAGCGTTGACCTTAGCGGGCCTGCCTTGGGGGAGCAGTACTTC
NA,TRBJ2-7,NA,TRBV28,CASSYNRIGEQYF,TGTGCCAGCAGTTACAACAGGATCGGCGAGCAGTACTTC
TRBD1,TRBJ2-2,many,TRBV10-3,CAISGTGDGELFF,TGTGCCATCAGTGGGACAGGGGACGGGGAGCTGTTTTTT
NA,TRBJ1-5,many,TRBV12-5,CASGPGPGDQPQHF,TGTGCTAGTGGCCCAGGACCGGGCGATCAGCCCCAGCATTTT
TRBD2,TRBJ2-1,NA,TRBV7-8,CASSGTSGIVQFF,TGTGCCAGCTCCGGGACTAGCGGGATCGTGCAGTTCTTC
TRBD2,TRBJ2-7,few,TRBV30,CAWSISSGRGNEQYF,TGTGCCTGGAGTATCTCTAGCGGGAGAGGGAACGAGCAGTACTTC
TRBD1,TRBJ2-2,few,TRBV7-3,CASSLLTGAGGELFF,TGTGCCAGCAGCTTATTGACAGGGGCTGGCGGGGAGCTGTTTTTT